This T cell receptor beta chain was captured in a study of CD8+ T cells in alopecia areata. Study in general: Skin grafts from roughly 6-12-month-old C3H/HeJ donors with spontaneous alopecia were placed on roughly 6-11-week-old female C3H/HeJ mice. Whole-study findings and limits: For lesional scalp, especially alopecia totalis/universalis, clonality was higher than in normal scalp. Compared with mice, patients displayed less clear TCR sharing, possibly for HLA-related reasons. Normal skin's resident alphabeta T cells are also sequenced in scalp samples.

This clone was seen more than once but under ten times. Its antigen remains unknown. Germline and genes here are mouse. The CDR3 end lies 4 residues beyond the end of the read and is filled in from the germline J gene. Extracted from the samples, RNA was reverse transcribed into cDNA to serve as the sequencing template. Assay: immunoSEQ multiplex PCR; the TCRdb copy retains only in-frame clones and omits some. This sample carries about 120,000 clones, none of them present only once. V shed 3 bases and J 1 base; nucleotides not matched to a gene: 4. The CDR3 covers 15 residues. In germline, CDR1 is NSQYPW, CDR2 LRSPGD (reference sequence).

The genes are TRBV1 and TRBJ2-3, with 7 bases lining up with TRBD1. The receptor comes from a C3H/HeJ mouse with alopecia areata. MHC haplotype here: H2-k. The sample taken for sequencing was lesional skin. CDR3 sequence: CTCSATGSGAETLYF. Incomplete CDR3 DNA: TGCACCTGCAGTGCGACAGGGTCTGGTGCAGAA.